These T cell receptor beta chains were read from a single sample in a study of T-cell memory formation after mild COVID-19. TCRdb itself ran the 5' RACE reads through MiXCR, one entry per CDR3 protein. The sample lists under 50,000 distinct CDR3 sequences; roughly 27% were seen once. The source material was PBMCs or a T cell subset sorted from them (not recorded which). These TCRs come from a man younger than 35 who had mild COVID-19 (a few samples of this study predate the infection). Cell type and time point are not known. The CDR3 runs from the conserved cysteine through the conserved F or W. D genes are given only for firm matches. Size tells how often a clone was seen (once, few, many) or the class of an expanded clone, and some rows leave it out.

size	D	J	V	DNA	CDR3
few	NA	TRBJ1-1	TRBV6-2/TRBV6-3	TGTGCCAGCAGTCCCTGGCAATTTTCGGGCGCTGAAGCTTTCTTT	CASSPWQFSGAEAFF
NA	NA	TRBJ2-3	TRBV4-1	TGCGCCAGCAGCATCAGAAGTCAGGGTATAGGCACAGATACGCAGTATTTT	CASSIRSQGIGTDTQYF
NA	TRBD1	TRBJ2-1	TRBV7-9	TGTGCCAGCAGCCCTCCCCTGGACAGGTCGGATGAGCAGTTCTTC	CASSPPLDRSDEQFF
NA	TRBD2	TRBJ2-2	TRBV4-3	TGCGCCAGCAGCCAGACTAGCGGGGGCCTCGCGAACACCGGGGAGCTGTTTTTT	CASSQTSGGLANTGELFF
few	TRBD1	TRBJ1-1	TRBV29-1	TGCAGCGCCTTCCGGGACAGCGAAGCTTTCTTT	CSAFRDSEAFF
few	TRBD2	TRBJ2-1	TRBV4-2	TGTGCCAGCAGCCATGGAACTAGCGGGGGCTCCTACAATGAGCAGTTCTTC	CASSHGTSGGSYNEQFF
many	TRBD2	TRBJ2-7	TRBV5-1	TGCGCCAGCAGTACCGAGCGGGGAGACGAGCAGTACTTC	CASSTERGDEQYF
once	NA	TRBJ1-3	TRBV7-2	TGTGCCAGCAGCTTGTTCCTCTCTGGAAACACCATATATTTT	CASSLFLSGNTIYF
NA	TRBD2	TRBJ2-5	TRBV9	TGTGCCAGCAGCGTGGGACTAGCGGGGGGGCTAGAAGAGACCCAGTACTTC	CASSVGLAGGLEETQYF
NA	TRBD2	TRBJ2-2	TRBV11-3	TGTGCCAGCAGCTTAGCTACCGGACTAGTAAACACCGGGGAGCTGTTTTTT	CASSLATGLVNTGELFF
NA	NA	TRBJ1-2	TRBV10-3	TGTGCCATCAGTGAGACTCTATCTGGAACCTATGGCTACACCTTC	CAISETLSGTYGYTF
few	NA	TRBJ1-1	TRBV7-3	TGTGCCAGCAGCTCAGGGGCGAACACTGAAGCTTTCTTT	CASSSGANTEAFF
few	TRBD1	TRBJ1-1	TRBV29-1	TGCAGCGTTGAGTCAGTGGGACAGGGCGGTCGGGCGGGAGAAGCTTTCTTT	CSVESVGQGGRAGEAFF
few	TRBD2	TRBJ2-1	TRBV19	TGTGCCAGTAGTATATTGACTAGCGGCCTATACAATGAGCAGTTCTTC	CASSILTSGLYNEQFF
few	NA	TRBJ1-4	TRBV19	TGTGCCACTGGAACTTATGAAAAACTGTTTTTT	CATGTYEKLFF
NA	TRBD1	TRBJ2-5	TRBV6-2/TRBV6-3	TGTGCCAGCAGTAGACAGGGGATTGAGACCCAGTACTTC	CASSRQGIETQYF
NA	TRBD1	TRBJ2-1	TRBV27	TGTGCCAGCATGAAGGGGGCGTTTGAGCAGTTCTTC	CASMKGAFEQFF
NA	TRBD1	TRBJ1-2	TRBV5-1	TGCGCCAGCAGCTCTCAGGGGGCGAGAAACTATGGCTACACCTTC	CASSSQGARNYGYTF
NA	TRBD2	TRBJ2-7	TRBV29-1	TGCAGCGTTGAAGAAACGGGGGGTTCCTACGAGCAGTACTTC	CSVEETGGSYEQYF
NA	TRBD1	TRBJ2-6	TRBV7-9	TGTGCCAGCCGACCCGGGACAGCGTTCTCTGGGGCCAACGTCCTGACTTTC	CASRPGTAFSGANVLTF
NA	NA	TRBJ2-3	TRBV29-1	TGCAGCGTTGTGGTTAGATTGGATACGCAGTATTTT	CSVVVRLDTQYF
NA	TRBD2	TRBJ2-2	TRBV28	TGTGCCAGCATCCTAGCGGGGTCGGGAGGCGGGGAGCTGTTTTTT	CASILAGSGGGELFF
few	TRBD2	TRBJ2-3	TRBV4-1	TGCGCCAGCAGCCAAGAAGAGGGCTACGGGGGGGATACGCAGTATTTT	CASSQEEGYGGDTQYF
NA	TRBD2	TRBJ2-5	TRBV2	TGTGCCAGCAGCGGGCCAACAGCGGGGGGTCCTCAAGAGACCCAGTACTTC	CASSGPTAGGPQETQYF
few	NA	TRBJ2-7	TRBV5-1	TGCGCCAGCAGCTCCCCCGATAACTCCTACGAGCAGTACTTC	CASSSPDNSYEQYF
NA	NA	TRBJ1-4	TRBV3-1	TGTGCCAGCAACCCCGGGACGGTTAATGAAAAACTGTTTTTT	CASNPGTVNEKLFF
few	TRBD2	TRBJ2-7	TRBV4-3	TGCGCCAGCAGCCCCTCCGGGGGGTCCTACGAGCAGTACTTC	CASSPSGGSYEQYF
few	TRBD1	TRBJ2-7	TRBV4-1	TGCGCCAGCAGCCAAGTGATCAGGGGGACCTACGAGCAGTACTTC	CASSQVIRGTYEQYF
few	NA	TRBJ1-1	TRBV9	TGTGCCAGCAGCGTAGTAGGGGCCACTGAAGCTTTCTTT	CASSVVGATEAFF
NA	TRBD2	TRBJ2-5	TRBV4-1	TGCGCCAGCAGCGACCGGACTAGCGGGGGAGAGACCCAGTACTTC	CASSDRTSGGETQYF
NA	NA	TRBJ1-1	TRBV4-1	TGCGCCAGCAGCCCCGGTTGGGGGGCGAAAGCCGCTGAAGCTTTCTTT	CASSPGWGAKAAEAFF
NA	NA	TRBJ1-2	TRBV6-5	TGTGCCAGCAGTTACTCTGGGGACTCTAACTATGGCTACACCTTC	CASSYSGDSNYGYTF
few	NA	TRBJ2-5	TRBV5-1	TGCGCCAGCAGCGATCTGAACCAAGAGACCCAGTACTTC	CASSDLNQETQYF
NA	TRBD1	TRBJ2-1	TRBV28	TGTGCCAGCAGTTCCGTCCAGGGGGCGGGTGAGCAGTTCTTC	CASSSVQGAGEQFF
few	NA	TRBJ2-5	TRBV12-3/TRBV12-4	TGTGCCAGCAGTCCCTGGACTACCCAAGAGACCCAGTACTTC	CASSPWTTQETQYF
NA	TRBD1	TRBJ2-3	TRBV20-1	TGCAGTGCTATGCCGGGACAGATTAGTGAGCGGCTACGCACAGATACGGAGTATTTT	CSAMPGQISERLRTDTEYF
NA	NA	TRBJ1-1	TRBV5-1	TGCGCCAGCAGCTTGGACGGGAGGGAAACTGAAGCTTTCTTT	CASSLDGRETEAFF
NA	NA	TRBJ2-1	TRBV19	TGTGCCAGTAGCCTGGGGAGCTCCTACAATGAGCAGTTCTTC	CASSLGSSYNEQFF
NA	NA	TRBJ1-1	TRBV27	TGTGCCAGCAGTTTAAGGCCGAACACTGAAGCTTTCTTT	CASSLRPNTEAFF
NA	TRBD2	TRBJ2-5	TRBV10-3	TGTGCCATCAGGGACGTAGGCGGGGGGCTCGGAGAGACCCAGTACTTC	CAIRDVGGGLGETQYF
few	NA	TRBJ2-5	TRBV5-5	TGTGCCAGCAAAAGACAGGACCAAGAGACCCAGTACTTC	CASKRQDQETQYF
NA	NA	TRBJ1-2	TRBV13	TGTGCCAGCACCGCTGGCCTGGATGGCTACACCTTC	CASTAGLDGYTF
few	NA	TRBJ2-3	TRBV7-9	TGTGCCAGCAGCGCCGAAGAGGGGAAGAGCACAGATACGCAGTATTTT	CASSAEEGKSTDTQYF
few	TRBD1	TRBJ1-1	TRBV4-3	TGCGCCAGCAGCCAAGACCCAGGGGGCTGGTATACTGAAGCTTTCTTT	CASSQDPGGWYTEAFF
few	NA	TRBJ2-5	TRBV7-9	TGTGCCAGCAGCTTGGGGGATGAGACCCAGTACTTC	CASSLGDETQYF